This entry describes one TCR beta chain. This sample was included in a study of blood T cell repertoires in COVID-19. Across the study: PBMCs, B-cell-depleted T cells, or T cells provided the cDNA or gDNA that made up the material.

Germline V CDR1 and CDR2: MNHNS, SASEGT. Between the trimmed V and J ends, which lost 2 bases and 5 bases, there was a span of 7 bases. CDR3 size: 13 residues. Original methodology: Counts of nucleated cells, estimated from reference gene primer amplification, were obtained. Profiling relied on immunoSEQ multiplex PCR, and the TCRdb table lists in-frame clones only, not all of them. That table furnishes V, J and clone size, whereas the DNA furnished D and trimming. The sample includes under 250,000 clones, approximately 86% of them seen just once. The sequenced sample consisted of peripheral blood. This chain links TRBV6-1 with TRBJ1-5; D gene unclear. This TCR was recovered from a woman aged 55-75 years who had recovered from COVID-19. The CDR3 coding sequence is TGTGCCAGCAGTGAAATTCAATATCAGCCCCAGCATTTT. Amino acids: CASSEIQYQPQHF.